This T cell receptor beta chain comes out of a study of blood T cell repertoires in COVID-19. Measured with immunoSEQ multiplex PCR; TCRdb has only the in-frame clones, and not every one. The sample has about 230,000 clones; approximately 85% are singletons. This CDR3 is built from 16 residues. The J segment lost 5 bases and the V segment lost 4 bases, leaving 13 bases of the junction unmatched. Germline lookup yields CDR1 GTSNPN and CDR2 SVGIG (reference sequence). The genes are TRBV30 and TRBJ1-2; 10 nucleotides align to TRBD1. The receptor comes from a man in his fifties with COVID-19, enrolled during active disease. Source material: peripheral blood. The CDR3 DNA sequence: TGTGCCTGGAACCTTAACTCGGGACAGGGGTTTTATGGCTACACCTTC. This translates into CAWNLNSGQGFYGYTF.